The following is a TCR beta chain sequence with its context. This sample was taken from a study of blood T cells in healthy people across ages. Total RNA extraction produced at least 5.5 micrograms (per sample) for the study. The second PCR ran about 7 to 12 cycles with a sample-barcoded 5' primer and J-beta primers. One entry per CDR3 protein, called by TCRdb with MiXCR from the 5' RACE reads. Among about 1.7 million distinct CDR3 sequences listed, roughly 27% were seen once. This sequence was found in a woman aged 30 to 39 in good health. Sequenced material: blood.

CDR3 sequence: CATSRVYEKLFF. The CDR3 DNA is TGTGCCACCAGCAGAGTGTACGAAAAACTGTTTTTT. The chain recombines TRBV15 with TRBJ1-4; D is undetermined. The CDR3 has 12 amino acids. Germline V CDR1 and CDR2: LNHNV, YYDKDF (reference sequence). Between the trimmed V and J ends, which lost 1 base and 8 bases, there was a span of 5 bases.